The rows below give T cell receptor beta chains drawn from one sample of a study of cytomegalovirus exposure and HLA in healthy donors. TCRdb's copy holds only in-frame clones and misses some; the assay was immunoSEQ multiplex PCR. The sample carries 100,000 to 150,000 clones, roughly 85% recorded once. Sequenced input: PBMCs. Every receptor here comes from a man aged 18 to 30 in good health and CMV-seropositive. CDR3s include the opening cysteine and the closing phenylalanine or tryptophan. D genes are given only for firm matches. Some rows have no size entry. The others give once, few or many, or a class for an expanded clone.

CDR3 protein,CDR3 DNA,clone size,J gene,D gene,V gene
CASSFRDSGGYGYTF,TGTGCCAGCAGCTTTCGGGACTCCGGGGGCTATGGCTACACCTTC,.,TRBJ1-2,.,TRBV9
CASSSSPPGLAGVGGQFF,TGTGCCAGCAGCTCCTCCCCGCCGGGACTAGCGGGGGTCGGGGGGCAGTTCTTC,.,TRBJ2-1,TRBD2,TRBV11-2
CASSLGGGAHIYNGYTF,TGTGCCAGCAGCTTGGGTGGGGGCGCCCATATATATAATGGCTACACCTTC,.,TRBJ1-2,.,TRBV11-2
CASRFDRGNTEAFF,TGTGCCAGCAGGTTCGACAGGGGGAACACTGAAGCTTTCTTT,.,TRBJ1-1,TRBD1,TRBV7-2
CAIKGGLDQPQHF,TGTGCCATCAAGGGGGGGCTGGATCAGCCCCAGCATTTT,few,TRBJ1-5,.,TRBV10-3
CASSRRDSQAEKLFF,TGTGCCAGCAGCAGACGGGACAGTCAGGCTGAAAAACTGTTTTTT,.,TRBJ1-4,TRBD1,TRBV6-6
CAMTTGGMYGYTF,TGTGCCATGACGACAGGGGGGATGTATGGCTACACCTTC,.,TRBJ1-2,TRBD1,TRBV5-4
CASSVGTGLGYEQYF,TGTGCCAGCAGCGTTGGGACAGGGCTAGGGTACGAGCAGTACTTC,.,TRBJ2-7,TRBD1,TRBV9
CAWSAGQGVSPLHF,TGTGCCTGGAGCGCGGGACAGGGAGTTTCACCCCTCCACTTT,.,TRBJ1-6,TRBD1,TRBV30
CASSRGGPRDTQYF,TGTGCCAGCAGCAGGGGGGGGCCCAGGGATACGCAGTATTTT,once,TRBJ2-3,.,TRBV14
CASTRVAGVTEAFF,TGTGCCAGCACCCGGGTTGCCGGTGTCACTGAAGCTTTCTTT,.,TRBJ1-1,.,TRBV6-4
CAGSAGRAYEQYF,TGTGCCGGGTCCGCCGGCAGGGCCTACGAGCAGTACTTC,.,TRBJ2-7,.,TRBV30
CASSGGPPYGYTF,TGTGCCAGCAGCGGGGGCCCTCCCTATGGCTACACCTTC,.,TRBJ1-2,.,TRBV9
CASSLVLTGFYEQYF,TGTGCCAGCAGCTTAGTCCTGACAGGCTTCTACGAGCAGTACTTC,.,TRBJ2-7,.,TRBV7-8
CASSFPTEIQETQYF,TGTGCCAGCAGCTTTCCGACAGAGATCCAAGAGACCCAGTACTTC,once,TRBJ2-5,.,TRBV5-6
CASSPRLAGNNEQFF,TGTGCCAGCAGCCCCAGACTAGCGGGGAACAATGAGCAGTTCTTC,.,TRBJ2-1,TRBD2,TRBV9